The 32 T cell receptor beta chains below were found in one sample sequenced in a study of T cells in Graves' hyperthyroidism and ophthalmopathy. What was amplified from RNA transcripts were TCR beta CDR3 regions. Using the HTBI primer set, a first-round RT-PCR was run on the TCR CDR3. MiXCR was run by TCRdb on the multiplex PCR reads, yielding one entry per CDR3 protein. The table has about 500,000 distinct CDR3 sequences, about 15% seen once. The sequencing input was blood. The receptors shown here come from a woman aged 25 to 39 with Graves' ophthalmopathy.

This clonotype has a handful of counts. The chain couples TRBV18 to TRBJ2-7, with 14 bases matching TRBD2. The length of the CDR3 is 16 residues. V lost 3 bases and J lost 7; bases outside the gene matches: 8. The germline gives CDR1 KGHSH, CDR2 LQKENI. CDR3 region: CASSPLPGLAGDEQYF. The CDR3 DNA sequence: TGTGCCAGCTCACCTCTACCGGGACTAGCGGGAGATGAGCAGTACTTC.

This chain joins TRBV4-2 and TRBJ1-6; D is unclear. The CDR3 has 15 residues. With 0 bases removed from V and 10 bases from J, the gap between germline ends came to 13 bases. CDR1 and CDR2 from the germline V gene are LGHNA and YNFKEQ. CDR3 nucleotides: TGTGCCAGCAGCCAAGAGGCTTCGGCGGGGTCACCCCTCCACTTT. This sequence encodes CASSQEASAGSPLHF.

The table lists this clonotype with a few counts. This chain joins TRBV6-1 and TRBJ1-6, with D possibly TRBD1 on 6 matching bases. Germline V gene data show CDR1 as MNHNS and CDR2 as SASEGT. There are 15 residues in the CDR3. Trimming removed 5 bases from V and 5 bases from J, with 13 bases in between. The CDR3 DNA reads TGTGCCAGCAGTCCCGAACAGGGAAATAATTCACCCCTCCACTTT. It translates to CASSPEQGNNSPLHF.

This sequence joins TRBV11-1 and TRBJ2-2; tentatively, D is TRBD2 (7 bases). The CDR3 length is 17 residues. CDR1 and CDR2 from the germline V gene are SGHAT and FQDESV (reference sequence). The V and J ends lost 5 bases and 5 bases respectively, with 21 bases between them. CDR3 amino acids: CASSRTRGGARTGELFF. The DNA of the CDR3 is TGTGCCAGCAGCCGAACTAGGGGGGGCGCTAGAACCGGGGAGCTGTTTTTT.

This clonotype was seen repeatedly, ten times or more. The chain employs TRBV28 and TRBJ2-7, with TRBD1 identical over 9 bases. CDR1 is MDHEN and CDR2 is SYDVKM in the germline V gene. This CDR3 has 13 residues. The V and J ends lost 6 bases and 4 bases, in that order; junction bases with no gene match: 4. The CDR3 is CASRGQGGYEQYF. CDR3 coding DNA: TGTGCCAGCAGGGGACAGGGAGGTTACGAGCAGTACTTC.

Note on this clonotype: A clone one base away is much larger, so this may be a read error. The genes are TRBV29-1 and TRBJ1-2, with 12 bases matching TRBD1. The CDR3 runs to 16 residues. Trimming cost V 3 bases and J 8 bases; bases outside gene matches: 13. CDR1 is SQVTM, CDR2 ANQGSEA, per germline. In DNA, the CDR3 is TGCAGCGTTGAGGACCCCGAGGGGACAGGGGGCTTCGGCTACACCTTC. Encoded protein: CSVEDPEGTGGFGYTF.

The sample holds a few counts of this clonotype. The V gene is TRBV2, the J gene TRBJ2-7; TRBD1 matches at 11 bases. Germline V gives CDR1 SNHLY, CDR2 FYNNEI. The CDR3 contains 14 residues. V was clipped by 6 bases and J by 5 bases; unmatched bases: 6. This CDR3 is CASRAGQGDNEQYF. The CDR3 DNA follows: TGTGCCAGCAGGGCGGGACAGGGGGACAACGAGCAGTACTTC.

This clonotype was detected only a few times. This rearrangement joins TRBV4-3 to TRBJ2-5; TRBD2 is a possible D gene (6 bases). V was shortened by 0 bases and J by 5 bases, with 22 bases between the two germline ends. CDR1 is LGHNA and CDR2 is YSLEER in the germline V gene. This CDR3 has 18 residues. The CDR3 DNA follows: TGCGCCAGCAGCCAAGATCGTACTAGCAGGACCCCAGGGGAGACCCAGTACTTC. Its translation is CASSQDRTSRTPGETQYF.

The V and J genes are TRBV6-2 or TRBV6-3 and TRBJ2-4, with D possibly TRBD2 on 5 matching bases. The CDR3 contains 17 residues. V shed 2 bases and J shed 1 base, with 15 bases lying between them. Germline values: CDR1 MNHEY, CDR2 SVGEGT. The CDR3 nucleotides read TGTGCCAGCAGTTACCAACGGGGAAGGCTCGCCAAAAACATTCAGTACTTC. Amino acid sequence: CASSYQRGRLAKNIQYF.

The CDR3 region is CASSAMGQLNYGYTF. In DNA form, the CDR3 reads TGTGCCAGCAGTGCGATGGGACAGCTTAACTATGGCTACACCTTC. The rearrangement joins TRBV25-1 to TRBJ1-2; the match to TRBD1 covers 7 bases. This CDR3 has 15 amino acids. The germline V gene has CDR1 MGHDK and CDR2 SYGVNS. Trimming removed 4 bases from V and 1 base from J; junction bases left unmatched: 6.

Ten or more counts support this clonotype. This rearrangement joins TRBV30 to TRBJ1-5; D remains unclear. This CDR3 comprises 15 residues. Germline V gene sequence: CDR1 GTSNPN, CDR2 SVGIG (reference sequence). V was cut by 1 base and J by 0 bases, with 10 bases left in between. CDR3 nucleotides: TGTGCCTGGAGTGATGGCCCCTATAGCAATCAGCCCCAGCATTTT. As protein: CAWSDGPYSNQPQHF.

This clonotype was detected only a few times. This chain connects TRBV28 to TRBJ1-5; no definite D call. This CDR3 comprises 17 residues. Per germline, CDR1 MDHEN and CDR2 SYDVKM. The V end lost 2 bases, the J end lost 0 bases, and 14 bases lay between the germline ends. In nucleotides, the CDR3 is TGTGCCAGCAGTTTAGACCCCGGCATACATAGCAATCAGCCCCAGCATTTT. Translation gives CASSLDPGIHSNQPQHF.

The V gene is TRBV6-5, the J gene TRBJ2-7, with 7 positions matching TRBD1. The CDR3 is 15 amino acids. J gave up 0 bases and V 2 bases, and 4 bases lay outside the gene matches. Germline CDR1 reads MNHEY; CDR2 reads SVGAGI. CDR3: CASSYDRAGSYEQYF. As DNA, the CDR3 is TGTGCCAGCAGTTACGACAGGGCGGGCTCCTACGAGCAGTACTTC.

This clonotype has at least ten counts. This chain uses TRBV18 with TRBJ2-5; D unclear. The germline V gene has CDR1 KGHSH and CDR2 LQKENI. V was shortened by 6 bases and J by 5 bases, with 13 bases between the two germline ends. The CDR3 loop spans 13 amino acids. The CDR3 spells CASSPTDGETQYF. The CDR3 DNA reads as TGTGCCAGCTCTCCTACGGACGGCGAGACCCAGTACTTC.

J is TRBJ2-1 and V is TRBV29-1; 10 bases line up with TRBD2. From germline, CDR1 is SQVTM and CDR2 ANQGSEA. V gave up 3 bases and J gave up 8 bases; unmatched junction bases: 4. This CDR3 region has 13 residues. Written as DNA, the CDR3 is TGCAGCGTTGACTCCGGGACTAGCGATGAGCAGTTCTTC. It translates to CSVDSGTSDEQFF.

This clonotype was counted once. The V call is TRBV5-1, the J call TRBJ1-2; 9 bases fit TRBD1. The CDR3 runs to 17 residues. After removal of 0 bases from V and 2 bases from J, the junction contained 8 bases not matched to a gene. The V gene's germline CDR1 is SGHRS and CDR2 YFSETQ. CDR3 DNA sequence: TGCGCCAGCAGCTTGGCCCCCCCCGGGACAGGGAACTATGGCTACACCTTC. Translation: CASSLAPPGTGNYGYTF.

This clonotype has just a few counts. The CDR3, as DNA: TGTGCCAGCTCACCAGGACAGAGCTTAGCGGGAGTCCTCAATGAGCAGTTCTTC. It yields the protein CASSPGQSLAGVLNEQFF. The chain carries TRBV18 and TRBJ2-1; 9 nucleotides line up with TRBD2. Germline-derived CDR1 and CDR2 are KGHSH and LQKENI. V lost 2 bases to trimming and J lost 6 bases; unmatched junction nucleotides: 14. The length of the CDR3 is 18 residues.

This clonotype was detected ten times or more. This chain links TRBV18 with TRBJ1-1; D unresolved. V was shortened by 3 bases and J by 5 bases, with 13 bases between the two germline ends. Germline V gene data show CDR1 as KGHSH and CDR2 as LQKENI. The CDR3 extends over 14 amino acids. The DNA for the CDR3 is TGTGCCAGCTCACCTCAGGCGCGAGGGACTGAAGCTTTCTTT. Residues: CASSPQARGTEAFF.

The CDR3 nucleotides are TGTGCCAGCAGCGTTGGTGGCTCCCTAAACATTCAGTACTTC. Protein product: CASSVGGSLNIQYF. The V gene is TRBV9, the J gene TRBJ2-4; no clear D. Trimming left V 2 bases short and J 6 bases short, with 12 bases between. This CDR3 region has 14 residues. CDR1 and CDR2 (germline): SGDLS, YYNGEE. Based on the CDR3 plus reference TRBV9 and TRBJ2-4, the full variable domain is DSGVTQTPKHLITATGQRVTLRCSPRSGDLSVYWYQQSLDQGLQFLIQYYNGEERAKGNILERFSAQQFPDLHSELNLSSLELGDSALYFCASSVGGSLNIQYFGAGTRLSVL.

This clonotype appeared a few times. V is TRBV6-5 and J is TRBJ2-7, with TRBD1 matching over 10 bases. From germline, CDR1 is MNHEY and CDR2 SVGAGI. This CDR3 region has 16 residues. Trimming took 0 bases from V and 3 from J; bases not matched to a gene: 5. The CDR3 spells CASSYSLGQGLYEQYF. Written as DNA, the CDR3 is TGTGCCAGCAGTTACTCACTGGGACAGGGGCTCTACGAGCAGTACTTC.

This clonotype was seen repeatedly, ten times or more. V is TRBV6-1 and J is TRBJ2-3; no clear D. Deletions cut 5 bases from V and 6 bases from J, with 21 bases between. The CDR3 is 16 amino acids. Germline V gene lookup returns CDR1 MNHNS and CDR2 SASEGT. The CDR3 coding sequence is TGTGCCAGCAGTTCGGGTGTGGGTTTCAGGACGGATACGCAGTATTTT. Its translation is CASSSGVGFRTDTQYF.

The chain couples TRBV5-4 to TRBJ2-4; possible D gene TRBD2, 6 bases. Germline lookup yields CDR1 SGHNT and CDR2 YYREEE (reference sequence). The V end lost 7 bases, the J end lost 0 bases, and 14 bases lay between the germline ends. The CDR3 is 15 amino acids. CDR3 residues: CASSKGEVAKNIQYF. CDR3 nucleotide sequence: TGTGCCAGCTCCAAAGGGGAGGTAGCCAAAAACATTCAGTACTTC. The full variable domain, in which reference TRBV5-4 and TRBJ2-4 provide the parts outside the CDR3, is ETGVTQSPTHLIKTRGQQVTLRCSSQSGHNTVSWYQQALGQGPQFIFQYYREEENGRGNFPPRFSGLQFPNYSSELNVNALELDDSALYLCASSKGEVAKNIQYFGAGTRLSVL.

This sequence joins TRBV7-6 and TRBJ2-7, with TRBD2 matching 11 bases. CDR1 and CDR2 from the germline V gene are SGHVS and FNYEAQ. V lost 0 bases, J lost 6 bases, and 4 bases stayed unmatched. The CDR3 is 15 residues long. The CDR3, as DNA: TGTGCCAGCAGCTTAGCACTAGCGGGAGAGCTCGAGCAGTACTTC. Its translation is CASSLALAGELEQYF.

This clonotype has at least ten counts. The CDR3, as DNA: TGTGCCAGCTCACCACTACAGGGGGCCGGAGAGACCCAGTACTTC. Its protein is CASSPLQGAGETQYF. The V call is TRBV18, the J call TRBJ2-5; 9 bases match TRBD1. The V gene end was trimmed by 1 base and the J gene end by 4 bases; junction bases not matched to a gene: 4. This CDR3 contains 15 residues. Germline-derived CDR1 and CDR2 are KGHSH and LQKENI.

This clonotype was seen ten or more times. V gene TRBV19 combines with J gene TRBJ1-5, with 8 positions matching TRBD1. The CDR3 is 13 amino acids. Looked up from germline, CDR1 is LNHDA and CDR2 is SQIVND (reference sequence). V gave up 3 bases and J gave up 8 bases; unmatched junction bases: 3. CDR3 residues: CASSITGGEPQHF. CDR3 nucleotides: TGTGCCAGTAGTATCACAGGGGGGGAGCCCCAGCATTTT.

This clonotype has a count of ten or more. The chain couples TRBV7-9 to TRBJ1-1; D may be TRBD1 (5 bases). The CDR3 extends over 13 amino acids. Germline CDR1 and CDR2: SEHNR and FQNEAQ (reference sequence). V dropped 6 bases and J dropped 6 bases, with 14 bases sitting between them. The CDR3 nucleotides are TGTGCCAGCAGGTCCCAGGGATTCGCTGAAGCTTTCTTT. It encodes CASRSQGFAEAFF.

J is TRBJ2-2 and V is TRBV5-1, with TRBD1 as a possible D gene (6 bases). Germline-derived CDR1 and CDR2 are SGHRS and YFSETQ. Trimming pared 1 base from V and 5 bases from J, leaving 12 bases between. The CDR3 sequence is 15 residues long. CDR3 in amino acids: CASSLSQGMTGELFF. Written as DNA, the CDR3 is TGCGCCAGCAGCTTGAGCCAGGGGATGACCGGGGAGCTGTTTTTT.

This clonotype has ten or more counts. The chain combines TRBV20-1 with TRBJ1-3, with D perhaps TRBD1 (6 bases). V was trimmed by 2 bases and J by 4 bases, leaving 15 bases between them. CDR1 and CDR2 (germline): DFQATT, SNEGSKA (reference sequence). CDR3 length equals 15 residues. This CDR3 reads CSARKELGHGNTIYF. CDR3 nucleotides: TGCAGTGCTAGAAAAGAGCTGGGACACGGAAACACCATATATTTT.

This clonotype was recorded at least ten times. The V call is TRBV2, the J call TRBJ2-7; 11 bases match TRBD1. Per the germline V gene, CDR1 is SNHLY and CDR2 is FYNNEI. V was clipped by 2 bases and J by 5 bases; unmatched bases: 5. This CDR3 region has 15 residues. DNA of the CDR3: TGTGCCAGCAGTGAATGGACAGGGGGCGTAGACGAGCAGTACTTC. It translates to CASSEWTGGVDEQYF.

V usage is TRBV15 and J usage is TRBJ2-7; 9 bases are shared with TRBD2. After removal of 7 bases from V and 1 base from J, the junction contained 8 bases not matched to a gene. CDR1 is LNHNV and CDR2 is YYDKDF in the germline V gene (reference sequence). The CDR3 is 15 residues long. DNA for the CDR3: TGTGCCACCATGAGTAGCGGGAGCGGTTCCTACGAGCAGTACTTC. It encodes CATMSSGSGSYEQYF.

The chain carries TRBV9 and TRBJ2-4; D might be TRBD1 or TRBD2, each matching 5 bases. The V gene's germline CDR1 is SGDLS and CDR2 YYNGEE. This CDR3 has 13 amino acids. The V end lost 0 bases, the J end lost 9 bases, and 10 bases lay between the germline ends. DNA for the CDR3: TGTGCCAGCAGCGTAGCGGCAGGGACCATTCAGTACTTC. Protein sequence: CASSVAAGTIQYF.

Many counts were recorded for this clonotype. This chain uses TRBV12-3 or TRBV12-4 with TRBJ1-6; 11 bases are a match to TRBD1. The CDR3 loop spans 14 amino acids. Trimming at V came to 5 bases and at J to 9 bases, leaving 3 bases not matched to a gene. CDR3 DNA: TGTGCCAGCAGTCTGGGACAGGGGGGTTCACCCCTCCACTTT. Amino acid sequence: CASSLGQGGSPLHF.